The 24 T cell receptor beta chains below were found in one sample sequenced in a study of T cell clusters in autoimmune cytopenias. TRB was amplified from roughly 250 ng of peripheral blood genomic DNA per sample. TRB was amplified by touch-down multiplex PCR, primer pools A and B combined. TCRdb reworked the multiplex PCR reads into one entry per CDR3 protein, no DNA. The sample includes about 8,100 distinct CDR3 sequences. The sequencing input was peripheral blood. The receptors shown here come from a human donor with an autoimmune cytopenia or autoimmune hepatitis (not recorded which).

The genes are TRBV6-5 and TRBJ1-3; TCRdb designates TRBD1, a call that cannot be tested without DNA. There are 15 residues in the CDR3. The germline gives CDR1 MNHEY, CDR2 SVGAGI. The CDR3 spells CASSGLGTSGNTIYF.

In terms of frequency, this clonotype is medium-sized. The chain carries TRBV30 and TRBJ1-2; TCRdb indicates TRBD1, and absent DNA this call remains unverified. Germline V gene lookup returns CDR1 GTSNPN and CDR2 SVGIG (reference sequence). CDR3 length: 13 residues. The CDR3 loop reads CAWSGGWDYGYTF.

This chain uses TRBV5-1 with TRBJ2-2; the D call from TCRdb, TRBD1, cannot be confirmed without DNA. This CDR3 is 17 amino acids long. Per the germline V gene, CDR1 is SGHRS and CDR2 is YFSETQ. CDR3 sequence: CASSFGGNTVNTGELFF.

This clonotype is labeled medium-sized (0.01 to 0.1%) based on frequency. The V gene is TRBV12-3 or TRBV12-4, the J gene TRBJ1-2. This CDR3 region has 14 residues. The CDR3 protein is CATQASSSNYGYTF.

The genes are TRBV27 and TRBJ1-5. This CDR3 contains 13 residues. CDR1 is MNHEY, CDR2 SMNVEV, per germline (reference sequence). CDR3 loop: CASSFKSNQPQHF.

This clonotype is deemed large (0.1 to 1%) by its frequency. CDR3 amino acids: CATSRGAGAYGYTF. V is TRBV15 and J is TRBJ1-2; TCRdb returns TRBD1, unconfirmable since there is no DNA. CDR3 length equals 14 residues. CDR1 and CDR2 from the germline V gene are LNHNV and YYDKDF (reference sequence). The variable domain in full, completed from reference TRBV15 and TRBJ1-2, reads DAMVIQNPRYQVTQFGKPVTLSCSQTLNHNVMYWYQQKSSQAPKLLFHYYDKDFNNEADTPDNFQSRRPNTSFCFLDIRSPGLGDTAMYLCATSRGAGAYGYTFGSGTRLTVV.

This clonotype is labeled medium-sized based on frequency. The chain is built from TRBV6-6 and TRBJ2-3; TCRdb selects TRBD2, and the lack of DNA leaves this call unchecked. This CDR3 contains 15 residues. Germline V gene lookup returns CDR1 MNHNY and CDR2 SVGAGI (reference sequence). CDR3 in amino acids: CASTLMASGTDTQYF.

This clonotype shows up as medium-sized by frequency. CDR3 loop: CASMNDRGLGTGELFF. The gene calls are TRBV19 and TRBJ2-2; the TCRdb D gene call, TRBD1, has no DNA to confirm it. The V gene's germline CDR1 is LNHDA and CDR2 SQIVND (reference sequence). This CDR3 region has 16 residues. The variable domain in full, with the rest retrieved from reference TRBV19 and TRBJ2-2, is DGGITQSPKYLFRKEGQNVTLSCEQNLNHDAMYWYRQDPGQGLRLIYYSQIVNDFQKGDIAEGYSVSREKKESFPLTVTSAQKNPTAFYLCASMNDRGLGTGELFFGEGSRLTVL.

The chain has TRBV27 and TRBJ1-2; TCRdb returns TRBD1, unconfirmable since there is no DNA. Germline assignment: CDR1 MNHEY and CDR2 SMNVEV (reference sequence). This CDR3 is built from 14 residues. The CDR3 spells CASSSYGQPNGYTF.

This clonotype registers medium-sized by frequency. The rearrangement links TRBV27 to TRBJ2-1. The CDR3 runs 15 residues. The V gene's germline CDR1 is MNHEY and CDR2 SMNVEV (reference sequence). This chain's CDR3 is CASSLRQSSYNEQFF.

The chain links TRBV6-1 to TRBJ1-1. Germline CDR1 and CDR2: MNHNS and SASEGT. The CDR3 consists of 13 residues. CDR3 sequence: CASRREVLTEAFF.

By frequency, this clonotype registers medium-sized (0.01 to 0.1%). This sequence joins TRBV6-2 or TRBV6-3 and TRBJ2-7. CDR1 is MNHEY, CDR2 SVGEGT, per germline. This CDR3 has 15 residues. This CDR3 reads CASSYSRILAYEQYF.

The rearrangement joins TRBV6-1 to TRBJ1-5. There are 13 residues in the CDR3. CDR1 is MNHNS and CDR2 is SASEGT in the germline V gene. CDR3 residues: CASSRKSDQPQHF.

The CDR3 sequence is CSATGLADAYEQYF. V is TRBV20-1 and J is TRBJ2-7; absent DNA, TCRdb's TRBD2 call cannot be checked. In germline, CDR1 is DFQATT, CDR2 SNEGSKA (reference sequence). The CDR3 has 14 residues.

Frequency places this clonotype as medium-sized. The CDR3 is CASSLQGNTIYF. V and J are TRBV19 and TRBJ1-3. CDR3 size: 12 residues. Germline V gene sequence: CDR1 LNHDA, CDR2 SQIVND (reference sequence). Using reference TRBV19 and TRBJ1-3 for the parts outside the CDR3, the full variable domain is DGGITQSPKYLFRKEGQNVTLSCEQNLNHDAMYWYRQDPGQGLRLIYYSQIVNDFQKGDIAEGYSVSREKKESFPLTVTSAQKNPTAFYLCASSLQGNTIYFGEGSWLTVV.

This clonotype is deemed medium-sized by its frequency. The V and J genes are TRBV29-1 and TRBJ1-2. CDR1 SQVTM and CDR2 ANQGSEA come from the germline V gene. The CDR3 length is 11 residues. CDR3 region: CSVRGGNGYTF.

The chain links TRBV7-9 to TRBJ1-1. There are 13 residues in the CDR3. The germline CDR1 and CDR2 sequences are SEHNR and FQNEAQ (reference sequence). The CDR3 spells CASSPDWNTEAFF.

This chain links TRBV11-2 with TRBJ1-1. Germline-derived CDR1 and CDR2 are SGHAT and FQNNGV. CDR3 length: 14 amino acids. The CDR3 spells CASSLSGEGTEAFF.

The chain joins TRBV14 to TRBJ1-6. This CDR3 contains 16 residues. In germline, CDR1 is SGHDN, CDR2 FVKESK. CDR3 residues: CASSQGRSRPNSPLHF. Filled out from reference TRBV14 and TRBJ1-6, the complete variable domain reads EAGVTQFPSHSVIEKGQTVTLRCDPISGHDNLYWYRRVMGKEIKFLLHFVKESKQDESGMPNNRFLAERTGGTYSTLKVQPAELEDSGVYFCASSQGRSRPNSPLHFGNGTRLTVT.

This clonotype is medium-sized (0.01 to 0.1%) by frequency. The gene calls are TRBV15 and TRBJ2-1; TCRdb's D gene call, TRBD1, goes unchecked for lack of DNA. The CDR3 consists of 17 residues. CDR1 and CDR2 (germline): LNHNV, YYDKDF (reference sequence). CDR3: CATSRGRLGGSYNEQFF.

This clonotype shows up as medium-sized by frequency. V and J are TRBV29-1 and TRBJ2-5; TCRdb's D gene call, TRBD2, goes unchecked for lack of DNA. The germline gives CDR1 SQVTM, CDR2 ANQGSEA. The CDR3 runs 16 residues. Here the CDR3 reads CSVAGAGRGVRETQYF.

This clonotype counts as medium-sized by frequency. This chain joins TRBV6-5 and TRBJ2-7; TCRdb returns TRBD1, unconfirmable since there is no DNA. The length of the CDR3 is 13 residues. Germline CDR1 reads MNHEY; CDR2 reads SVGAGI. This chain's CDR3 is CASSYLDSPEQYF.

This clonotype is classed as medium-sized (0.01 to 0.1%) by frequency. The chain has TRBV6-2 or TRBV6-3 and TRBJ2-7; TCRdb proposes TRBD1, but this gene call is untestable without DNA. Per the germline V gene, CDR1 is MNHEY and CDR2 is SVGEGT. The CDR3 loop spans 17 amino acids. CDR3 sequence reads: CASSYDRTNLRIYEQYF.

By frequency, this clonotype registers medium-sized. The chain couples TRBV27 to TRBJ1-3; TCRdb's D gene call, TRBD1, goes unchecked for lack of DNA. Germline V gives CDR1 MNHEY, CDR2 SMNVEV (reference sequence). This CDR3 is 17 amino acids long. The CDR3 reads CASSRSGTGGSGNTIYF.